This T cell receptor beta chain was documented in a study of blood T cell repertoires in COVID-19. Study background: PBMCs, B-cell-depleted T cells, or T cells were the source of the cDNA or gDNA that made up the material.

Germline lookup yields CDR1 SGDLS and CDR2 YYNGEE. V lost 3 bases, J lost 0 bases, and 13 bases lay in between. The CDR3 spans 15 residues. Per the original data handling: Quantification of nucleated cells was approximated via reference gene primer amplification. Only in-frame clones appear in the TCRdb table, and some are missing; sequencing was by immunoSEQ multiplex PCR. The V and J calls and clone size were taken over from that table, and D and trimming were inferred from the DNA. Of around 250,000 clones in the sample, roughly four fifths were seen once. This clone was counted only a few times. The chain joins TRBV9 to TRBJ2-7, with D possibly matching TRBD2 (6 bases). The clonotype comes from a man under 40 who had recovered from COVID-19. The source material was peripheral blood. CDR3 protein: CASSEGGASSYEQYF. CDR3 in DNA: TGTGCCAGCAGCGAGGGCGGGGCGAGCTCCTACGAGCAGTACTTC.